These 2 T cell receptor beta chains share one sample of origin, sequenced in a study of CD8 T cells in Susac syndrome. RNA in amounts of about 0.45 to 1 ug was reverse transcribed with random hexamers. Each CDR3 protein gets one entry after TCRdb re-called the immunoSEQ multiplex PCR reads with MiXCR. The table lists about 80,000 distinct CDR3 sequences, around 96% of them singletons. Sequenced: CD8+ T cells from PBMCs. These receptors were obtained from a human donor with Susac syndrome.

This clonotype occurred once. The chain employs TRBV7-9 and TRBJ2-7; 11 bases fit TRBD2. V lost 4 bases and J lost 0; bases outside the gene matches: 2. Germline values: CDR1 SEHNR, CDR2 FQNEAQ (reference sequence). The CDR3 contains 15 residues. The CDR3 reads CASSSTSGDSYEQYF. CDR3 bases: TGTGCCAGCAGCTCGACTAGCGGGGACTCCTACGAGCAGTACTTC.

This CDR3 reads CSAWTIYHNEQFF. The CDR3 DNA follows: TGCAGTGCCTGGACTATATATCACAATGAGCAGTTCTTC. V gene TRBV20-1 combines with J gene TRBJ2-1; TRBD2 is a possible D gene (6 bases). CDR3 length: 13 amino acids. The V gene lost 6 bases and the J gene lost 5 bases, with 14 bases spanning the gap. The germline CDR1 and CDR2 sequences are DFQATT and SNEGSKA (reference sequence).